Below are 28 T cell receptor beta chains sequenced from a single sample in a study of technical replicates of blood from four donors. Repertoires were generated with immunoSEQ multiplex PCR, while TCRdb's copy carries only in-frame clones and drops some. In the table there are roughly 100,000 clones, almost 97% of which are singletons. Sequencing was done on a sample of T cells isolated from PBMCs. The source is a human donor in good health.

This chain uses TRBV6-5 with TRBJ2-7; TRBD1 might be the D (6 bases). The germline V gene encodes CDR1 MNHEY and CDR2 SVGAGI. The length of the CDR3 is 14 residues. Trimming removed 6 bases at V and 3 bases at J, with 15 bases between. The DNA of the CDR3 is TGTGCCAGCAGGCGCGAACAGGGTGGCTACGAGCAGTACTTC. Protein product: CASRREQGGYEQYF.

J is TRBJ2-1 and V is TRBV7-9, with TRBD2 identical over 13 bases. Germline CDR1 and CDR2: SEHNR and FQNEAQ (reference sequence). The junction had 9 bases not matched to a gene; V was cut back by 4 bases and J by 6 bases. There are 17 residues in the CDR3. This CDR3 is CASSSPRTSGSFNEQFF. The CDR3 coding sequence is TGTGCCAGCAGCTCCCCCAGGACTAGCGGGAGTTTCAATGAGCAGTTCTTC.

The chain recombines TRBV5-1 with TRBJ2-3, with a weak D call TRBD1 (5 bases). Trimming removed 0 bases at V and 5 bases at J, with 10 bases between. Germline values: CDR1 SGHRS, CDR2 YFSETQ. The CDR3 is 14 amino acids. CDR3: CASSLGGAQDTQYF. In DNA form, the CDR3 reads TGCGCCAGCAGCTTGGGTGGGGCTCAAGATACGCAGTATTTT.

The chain recombines TRBV6-5 with TRBJ1-5; D is unclear. This CDR3 spans 13 amino acids. Germline CDR1 is MNHEY and CDR2 is SVGAGI. The V end lost 6 bases, the J end lost 5 bases, and 11 bases lay between the germline ends. This chain's CDR3 is CASSDDWDQPQHF. In nucleotides, the CDR3 is TGTGCCAGCAGCGATGACTGGGATCAGCCCCAGCATTTT.

CDR3 in DNA: TGTGCCAGCAGCTTTGCGCGGGAAATCAACGAGCAGTACTTC. It codes for CASSFAREINEQYF. V is TRBV11-3 and J is TRBJ2-7; possibly TRBD2 for D (6 bases). V gave up 3 bases and J gave up 5 bases, with 14 bases separating them. This CDR3 comprises 14 residues. Germline V CDR1 and CDR2: SGHNT, YENEEA.

The chain links TRBV29-1 to TRBJ1-3; possible D gene TRBD1, 5 bases. The CDR3 totals 17 residues. The V gene's germline CDR1 is SQVTM and CDR2 ANQGSEA. The germline V and J ends were trimmed by 0 bases and 3 bases, with 18 bases remaining between them. The CDR3 nucleotides read TGCAGCGTTGAAGATAAGAAGGGGCAGGGCGGTGGAAACACCATATATTTT. Residues: CSVEDKKGQGGGNTIYF. Full variable domain (remainder filled in from reference TRBV29-1 and TRBJ1-3): SAVISQKPSRDICQRGTSLTIQCQVDSQVTMMFWYRQQPGQSLTLIATANQGSEATYESGFVIDKFPISRPNLTFSTLTVSNMSPEDSSIYLCSVEDKKGQGGGNTIYFGEGSWLTVV.

About this clone: The identical CDR3 is also encoded by other nucleotide sequences in the sample. The J gene is TRBJ2-7, the V gene TRBV4-1; D ambiguous. Trimming shortened V by 1 base and J by 3 bases, and 4 bases separated the two germline ends. The CDR3 length is 12 residues. Germline CDR1 MGHRA, CDR2 YSYEKL. The CDR3 region has the DNA TGCGCCAGCAGCCAAGGCGGCTACGAGCAGTACTTC. Protein product: CASSQGGYEQYF.

The chain couples TRBV6-1 to TRBJ2-7; a possible D gene is TRBD2 (6 bases). The V gene's germline CDR1 is MNHNS and CDR2 SASEGT. CDR3 size: 13 residues. Trimming took off 2 bases at V and 5 bases at J, with 10 bases between the two ends. CDR3 nucleotide sequence: TGTGCCAGCAGTGAACTTCGGGGGAACGAGCAGTACTTC. Translation gives CASSELRGNEQYF.

The chain couples TRBV6-5 to TRBJ1-3; 11 bases align to TRBD1. CDR3 length: 16 amino acids. Per the germline V gene, CDR1 is MNHEY and CDR2 is SVGAGI. V was clipped by 2 bases and J by 10 bases; unmatched bases: 10. The CDR3, as DNA: TGTGCCAGCAGTTACGCCGGGACAGGGGGTGATAGTACCATATATTTT. The encoded protein is CASSYAGTGGDSTIYF.

V usage is TRBV19 and J usage is TRBJ2-6; 9 positions match TRBD1. CDR3 length: 17 residues. V shed 3 bases, J shed 8 bases, and the junction held 11 bases outside the gene matches. Germline V lookup: CDR1 LNHDA, CDR2 SQIVND (reference sequence). The CDR3 DNA follows: TGTGCCAGTAGTATTGTCGGGGACAGGGCGCAATCCAACGTCCTGACTTTC. This translates into CASSIVGDRAQSNVLTF. The variable domain in full, completed from reference TRBV19 and TRBJ2-6, reads DGGITQSPKYLFRKEGQNVTLSCEQNLNHDAMYWYRQDPGQGLRLIYYSQIVNDFQKGDIAEGYSVSREKKESFPLTVTSAQKNPTAFYLCASSIVGDRAQSNVLTFGAGSRLTVL.

The chain links TRBV28 to TRBJ1-5; 8 bases map to TRBD1. CDR1 MDHEN and CDR2 SYDVKM come from the germline V gene. This CDR3 has 15 amino acids. J was trimmed by 4 bases and V by 2 bases; bases with no gene match: 4. Here the CDR3 reads CASSLRQGANQPQHF. As DNA, the CDR3 is TGTGCCAGCAGTTTACGGCAGGGGGCAAATCAGCCCCAGCATTTT.

The rearrangement joins TRBV29-1 to TRBJ2-7; tentatively, D is TRBD1 (6 bases). CDR3 length: 12 amino acids. V lost 4 bases and J lost 7, with 14 bases in between. CDR1 SQVTM and CDR2 ANQGSEA come from the germline V gene. In DNA form, the CDR3 reads TGCAGCGTTGCTGGGGGCAACACAGAGCAGTACTTC. It encodes CSVAGGNTEQYF.

The chain combines TRBV7-8 with TRBJ2-7, with D maybe TRBD1 (6 bases). The CDR3 extends over 14 amino acids. Germline lookup yields CDR1 SGHVS and CDR2 FQNEAQ. V was shortened by 5 bases and J by 2 bases, with 13 bases between the two germline ends. DNA of the CDR3: TGTGCCAGCAGCCCAATGACAGGTACCTACGAGCAGTACTTC. It is translated as CASSPMTGTYEQYF.

This chain links TRBV10-3 with TRBJ1-5; D call uncertain. The germline V gene encodes CDR1 ENHRY and CDR2 SYGVKD. CDR3 size: 14 residues. V dropped 3 bases and J dropped 8 bases, with 14 bases sitting between them. CDR3 protein: CAISDLAEWEPQHF. The CDR3 coding sequence is TGTGCCATCAGTGATTTAGCGGAGTGGGAGCCCCAGCATTTT.

This clone was seen only once. The chain is built from TRBV5-4 and TRBJ2-5, with 7 bases fitting TRBD1. Germline-derived CDR1 and CDR2 are SGHNT and YYREEE (reference sequence). Trimming at V came to 4 bases and at J to 1 base, leaving 1 base not matched to a gene. The CDR3 runs 13 residues. The CDR3 DNA follows: TGTGCCAGCAGCGGGGACAGCCAAGAGACCCAGTACTTC. Translation: CASSGDSQETQYF.

This clone occurred a few times. V gene TRBV9 combines with J gene TRBJ2-5, with 11 positions matching TRBD2. This CDR3 is 16 amino acids long. Looked up from germline, CDR1 is SGDLS and CDR2 is YYNGEE. The ends lost 4 bases at V and 7 bases at J; junction bases unmatched: 12. The CDR3 sequence: CASSTSGLADLATQYF. The DNA of the CDR3 is TGTGCCAGCAGCACCTCGGGACTAGCGGACCTTGCGACCCAGTACTTC. The entire variable domain, with the rest obtained from reference TRBV9 and TRBJ2-5, is as follows: DSGVTQTPKHLITATGQRVTLRCSPRSGDLSVYWYQQSLDQGLQFLIQYYNGEERAKGNILERFSAQQFPDLHSELNLSSLELGDSALYFCASSTSGLADLATQYFGPGTRLLVL.

The rearrangement uses TRBV9 and TRBJ2-1; no definite D call. The V gene's germline CDR1 is SGDLS and CDR2 YYNGEE. The V end was cut by 2 bases, the J end by 8 bases, with 8 bases between. CDR3 length: 12 residues. CDR3 coding DNA: TGTGCCAGCAGCGTGAGGTGGGATGAGCAGTTCTTC. Translating gives CASSVRWDEQFF.

The chain couples TRBV30 to TRBJ1-1; D gene unclear. V lost 2 bases to trimming and J lost 4 bases, with 14 bases between them. This CDR3 contains 14 residues. From germline, CDR1 is GTSNPN and CDR2 SVGIG (reference sequence). CDR3 coding DNA: TGTGCCTGGAGTCGGACCCACGGGATCACTGAAGCTTTCTTT. This encodes CAWSRTHGITEAFF.

The table lists this clone with a count of one. V and J are TRBV28 and TRBJ1-1; no clear D gene. In germline, CDR1 is MDHEN, CDR2 SYDVKM. V was clipped by 7 bases and J by 4 bases, with 7 bases between them. CDR3 size: 11 residues. CDR3: CASNWATEAFF. CDR3 bases: TGTGCCAGCAACTGGGCCACTGAAGCTTTCTTT.

In nucleotides, the CDR3 is TGTGCCAGCAGTGAAGGAGGGGGCGAGGTTGAAAAACTGTTTTTT. Its translation is CASSEGGGEVEKLFF. V gene TRBV6-1 combines with J gene TRBJ1-4, with 7 bases fitting TRBD1. Germline CDR1 MNHNS, CDR2 SASEGT. This CDR3 has 15 residues. V was pared by 1 base and J by 7 bases, with 6 bases of the junction left unmatched.

This chain joins TRBV18 and TRBJ2-2; TRBD1 is a possible D gene (6 bases). V lost 2 bases and J 3 bases, leaving 16 bases between the germline ends. The CDR3 is 17 amino acids. CDR1 KGHSH and CDR2 LQKENI come from the germline V gene. The chain's CDR3 is CASSPSIQGSDTGELFF. The CDR3 bases are TGTGCCAGCTCACCATCGATCCAGGGGTCGGACACCGGGGAGCTGTTTTTT. The full variable domain, with the rest looked up from reference TRBV18 and TRBJ2-2, is NAGVMQNPRHLVRRRGQEARLRCSPMKGHSHVYWYRQLPEEGLKFMVYLQKENIIDESGMPKERFSAEFPKEGPSILRIQQVVRGDSAAYFCASSPSIQGSDTGELFFGEGSRLTVL.

This chain connects TRBV27 to TRBJ2-3; D not resolved. V lost 1 base and J 4 bases, leaving 6 bases between the germline ends. Germline V gene sequence: CDR1 MNHEY, CDR2 SMNVEV (reference sequence). The CDR3 totals 13 residues. The CDR3 sequence is CASSLFRADTQYF. DNA of the CDR3: TGTGCCAGCAGTTTATTTAGAGCAGATACGCAGTATTTT.

This chain connects TRBV6-1 to TRBJ2-1; 10 bases fit TRBD2. With V trimmed by 4 bases and J by 7 bases, 4 bases remained unmatched. This CDR3 spans 14 amino acids. In germline, CDR1 is MNHNS, CDR2 SASEGT. The CDR3: CASSVLAGENEQFF. The CDR3 nucleotides read TGTGCCAGCAGTGTGCTAGCGGGAGAAAATGAGCAGTTCTTC.

The chain links TRBV5-1 to TRBJ2-3; a possible D gene is TRBD1 (6 bases). CDR3 length: 15 residues. V lost 0 bases and J 1 base, leaving 9 bases between the germline ends. CDR1 SGHRS and CDR2 YFSETQ come from the germline V gene. The CDR3 bases are TGCGCCAGCAGCTTGGCAGGGGTAGGCACAGATACGCAGTATTTT. This encodes CASSLAGVGTDTQYF.

The rearrangement joins TRBV5-6 to TRBJ1-1; TRBD1 is a possible D gene (5 bases). The CDR3 has 12 amino acids. CDR1 is SGHDT and CDR2 is YYEEEE in the germline V gene. V was clipped by 4 bases and J by 3 bases, with 7 bases between them. The CDR3 coding sequence is TGTGCCAGCAGCCTAGGGGACACTGAAGCTTTCTTT. This sequence encodes CASSLGDTEAFF. The full variable domain, rest sourced from reference TRBV5-6 and TRBJ1-1, is DAGVTQSPTHLIKTRGQQVTLRCSPKSGHDTVSWYQQALGQGPQFIFQYYEEEERQRGNFPDRFSGHQFPNYSSELNVNALLLGDSALYLCASSLGDTEAFFGQGTRLTVV.

Here the CDR3 reads CASSLSQENYGYTF. The CDR3 DNA reads TGTGCCAGCAGCCTCTCGCAAGAGAACTATGGCTACACCTTC. V is TRBV9 and J is TRBJ1-2, with D hard to call. Trimming removed 4 bases from V and 2 bases from J, with 12 bases in between. This CDR3 has 14 residues. Germline V gene data show CDR1 as SGDLS and CDR2 as YYNGEE.

CDR3 coding DNA: TGTGCCAGCAGTCCTTTACTAGCTACCACAGATACGCAGTATTTT. As protein: CASSPLLATTDTQYF. The V gene is TRBV28, the J gene TRBJ2-3, with D perhaps TRBD2 (6 bases). Trimming pared 5 bases from V and 2 bases from J, leaving 14 bases between. CDR1 MDHEN and CDR2 SYDVKM come from the germline V gene. CDR3 length: 15 amino acids.

The chain carries TRBV29-1 and TRBJ2-7, with no clear D. Deletions cut 0 bases from V and 4 bases from J, with 4 bases between. Germline assignment: CDR1 SQVTM and CDR2 ANQGSEA. The CDR3 has 11 residues. CDR3 residues: CSVEDPYEQYF. The CDR3 coding sequence is TGCAGCGTTGAAGACCCTTACGAGCAGTACTTC.